This TCR beta chain was retrieved from a study of blood T cells in healthy people across ages. This clonotype occurred many times. The ends were cut back, 0 bases at V and 2 bases at J, with 13 bases in the middle. CDR3 length: 16 amino acids. CDR1 and CDR2 (germline): MNHNY, SVGAGI (reference sequence). Together with a sample-barcoded 5' primer, a J-beta primer mix was included in a second PCR lasting 7 to 11 cycles. TCRdb passed the 5' RACE reads through MiXCR, listing each CDR3 protein once. Of some 550,000 distinct CDR3 sequences in the sample, 45% to 55% were seen once. The receptor was derived from a man older than 75 in good health. The sequencing input was blood. The rearrangement uses TRBV6-6 and TRBJ1-2; D gene ambiguous. For the CDR3, the DNA is TGTGCCAGCAGTTACTCGCCTTCCCGAGGCAACTATGGCTACACCTTC. Translating it yields CASSYSPSRGNYGYTF.